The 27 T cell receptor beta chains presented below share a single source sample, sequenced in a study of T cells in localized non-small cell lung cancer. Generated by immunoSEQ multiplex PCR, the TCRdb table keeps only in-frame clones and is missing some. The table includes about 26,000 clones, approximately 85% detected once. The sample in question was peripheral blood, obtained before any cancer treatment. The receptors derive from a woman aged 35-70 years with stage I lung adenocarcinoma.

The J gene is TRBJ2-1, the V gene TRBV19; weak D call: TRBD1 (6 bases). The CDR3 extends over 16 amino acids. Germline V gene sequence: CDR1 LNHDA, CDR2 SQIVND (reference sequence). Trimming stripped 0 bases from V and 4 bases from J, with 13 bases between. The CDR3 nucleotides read TGTGCCAGTAGTATAGATCTGGCAGGGGCTTACAATGAGCAGTTCTTC. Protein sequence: CASSIDLAGAYNEQFF.

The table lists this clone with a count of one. CDR3 protein: CASSFPGAPGYGYTF. The CDR3 DNA reads TGTGCCAGCAGCTTCCCAGGGGCACCGGGGTATGGCTACACCTTC. The gene calls are TRBV5-6 and TRBJ1-2; TRBD1 is a possible D gene (6 bases). Germline loops: CDR1 SGHDT, CDR2 YYEEEE. V lost 2 bases to trimming and J lost 5 bases, with 16 bases between them. The CDR3 contains 15 residues.

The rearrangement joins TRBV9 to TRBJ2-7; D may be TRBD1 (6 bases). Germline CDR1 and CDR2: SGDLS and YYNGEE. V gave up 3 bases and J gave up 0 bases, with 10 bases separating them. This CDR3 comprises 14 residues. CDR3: CASSAWDTSYEQYF. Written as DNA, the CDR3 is TGTGCCAGCAGCGCGTGGGACACCTCCTACGAGCAGTACTTC. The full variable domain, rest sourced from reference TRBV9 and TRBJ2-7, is DSGVTQTPKHLITATGQRVTLRCSPRSGDLSVYWYQQSLDQGLQFLIQYYNGEERAKGNILERFSAQQFPDLHSELNLSSLELGDSALYFCASSAWDTSYEQYFGPGTRLTVT.

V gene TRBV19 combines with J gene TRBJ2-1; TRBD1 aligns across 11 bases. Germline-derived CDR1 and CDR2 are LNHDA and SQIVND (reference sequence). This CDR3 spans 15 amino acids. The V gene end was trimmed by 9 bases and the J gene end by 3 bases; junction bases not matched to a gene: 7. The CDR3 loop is CASTLGTGGYNEQFF. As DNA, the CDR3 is TGTGCCAGCACCCTGGGGACAGGGGGCTACAATGAGCAGTTCTTC.

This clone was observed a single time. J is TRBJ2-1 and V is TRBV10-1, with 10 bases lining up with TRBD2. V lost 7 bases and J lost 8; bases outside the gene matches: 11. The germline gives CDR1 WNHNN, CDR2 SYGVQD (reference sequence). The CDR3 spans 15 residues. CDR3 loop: CASTAGGPNPHEQFF. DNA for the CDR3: TGCGCCAGCACAGCGGGGGGGCCAAACCCTCATGAGCAGTTCTTC.

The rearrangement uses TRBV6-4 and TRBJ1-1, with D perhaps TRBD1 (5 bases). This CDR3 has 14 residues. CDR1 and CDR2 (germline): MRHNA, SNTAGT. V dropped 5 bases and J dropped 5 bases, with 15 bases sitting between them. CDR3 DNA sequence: TGTGCCAGCAGTAGAGGGCAGGGAGGAACTGAAGCTTTCTTT. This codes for CASSRGQGGTEAFF.

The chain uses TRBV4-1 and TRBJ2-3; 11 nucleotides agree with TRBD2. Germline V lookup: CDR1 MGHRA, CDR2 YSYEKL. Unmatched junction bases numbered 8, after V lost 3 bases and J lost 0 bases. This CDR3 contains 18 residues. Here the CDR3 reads CASSQVLAGGPSTDTQYF. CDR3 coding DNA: TGCGCCAGCAGCCAGGTGCTAGCGGGGGGACCTAGCACAGATACGCAGTATTTT.

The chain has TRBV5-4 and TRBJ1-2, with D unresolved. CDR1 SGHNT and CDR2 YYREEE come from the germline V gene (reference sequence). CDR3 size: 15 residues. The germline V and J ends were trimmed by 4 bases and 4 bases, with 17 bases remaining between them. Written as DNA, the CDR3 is TGTGCCAGCAGCCCCGACCGGACGGCGACCTATGGCTACACCTTC. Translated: CASSPDRTATYGYTF.

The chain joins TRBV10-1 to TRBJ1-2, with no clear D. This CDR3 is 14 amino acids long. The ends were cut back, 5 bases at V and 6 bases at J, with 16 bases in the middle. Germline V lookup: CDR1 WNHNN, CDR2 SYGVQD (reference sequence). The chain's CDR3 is CASSTKAVSDGYTF. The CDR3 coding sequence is TGCGCCAGCAGTACCAAGGCCGTTTCGGATGGCTACACCTTC.

CDR3 nucleotide sequence: TGTGCCAGCAGTTTACTAGCGGGGGGGAACACCGGGGAGCTGTTTTTT. Translation gives CASSLLAGGNTGELFF. The chain joins TRBV2 to TRBJ2-2, with 12 positions matching TRBD2. CDR1 is SNHLY, CDR2 FYNNEI, per germline. V trimming: 5 bases; J trimming: 1 base; junction bases outside the gene matches: 2. The CDR3 contains 16 residues.

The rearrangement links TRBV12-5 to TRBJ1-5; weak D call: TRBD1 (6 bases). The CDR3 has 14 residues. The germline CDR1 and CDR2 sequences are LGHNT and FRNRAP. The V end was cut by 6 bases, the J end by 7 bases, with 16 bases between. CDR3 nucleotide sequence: TGTGCTAGTGGCTCAGGGGAATCGGGACAGCCCCAGCATTTT. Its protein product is CASGSGESGQPQHF.

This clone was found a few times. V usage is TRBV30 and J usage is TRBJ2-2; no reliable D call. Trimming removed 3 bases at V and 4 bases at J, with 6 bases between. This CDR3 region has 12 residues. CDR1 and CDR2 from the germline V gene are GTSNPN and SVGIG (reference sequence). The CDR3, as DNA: TGTGCCTGGAGCTCCTCCACCGGGGAGCTGTTTTTT. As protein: CAWSSSTGELFF.

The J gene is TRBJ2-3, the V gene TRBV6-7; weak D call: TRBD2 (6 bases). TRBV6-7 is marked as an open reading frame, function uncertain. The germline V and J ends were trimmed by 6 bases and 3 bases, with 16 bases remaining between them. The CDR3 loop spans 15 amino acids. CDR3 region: CASRNGTAGTDTQYF. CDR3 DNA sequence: TGTGCCAGCAGAAACGGGACGGCGGGGACAGATACGCAGTATTTT.

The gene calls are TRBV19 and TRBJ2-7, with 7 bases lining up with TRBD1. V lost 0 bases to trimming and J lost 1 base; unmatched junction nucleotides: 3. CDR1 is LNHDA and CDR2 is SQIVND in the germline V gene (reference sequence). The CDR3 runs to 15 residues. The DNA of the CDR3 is TGTGCCAGTAGTATAGAGGAACAGGGGTCCTACGAGCAGTACTTC. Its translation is CASSIEEQGSYEQYF.

CDR3 protein: CASNLGGQRETQYF. CDR3 nucleotide sequence: TGTGCCAGCAATTTGGGGGGACAGAGAGAGACCCAGTACTTC. This chain uses TRBV11-3 with TRBJ2-5, with D tentatively TRBD1 (7 bases). Germline CDR1 SGHNT, CDR2 YENEEA. The V end lost 7 bases, the J end lost 4 bases, and 16 bases lay between the germline ends. The length of the CDR3 is 14 residues.

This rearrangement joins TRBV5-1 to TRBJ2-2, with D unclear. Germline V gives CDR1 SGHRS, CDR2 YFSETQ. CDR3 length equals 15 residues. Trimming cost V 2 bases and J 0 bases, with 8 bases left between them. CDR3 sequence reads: CASSLGSPNTGELFF. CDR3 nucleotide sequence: TGCGCCAGCAGCTTAGGCAGCCCGAACACCGGGGAGCTGTTTTTT.

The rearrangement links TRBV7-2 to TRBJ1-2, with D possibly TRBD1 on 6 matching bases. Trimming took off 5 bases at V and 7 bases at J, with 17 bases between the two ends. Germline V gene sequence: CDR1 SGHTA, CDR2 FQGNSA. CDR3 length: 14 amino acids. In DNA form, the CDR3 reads TGTGCCAGCAGCCCCCGAGGGGGGCGATTTGGCTACACCTTC. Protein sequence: CASSPRGGRFGYTF.

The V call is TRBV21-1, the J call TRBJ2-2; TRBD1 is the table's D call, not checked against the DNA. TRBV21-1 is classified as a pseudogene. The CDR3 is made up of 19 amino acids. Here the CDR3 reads CASSNRRRLQGANTGELFF. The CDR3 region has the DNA TGTGCCAGCAGCAACCGACGTCGACTACAGGGGGCGAACACCGGGGAGCTGTTTTTT.

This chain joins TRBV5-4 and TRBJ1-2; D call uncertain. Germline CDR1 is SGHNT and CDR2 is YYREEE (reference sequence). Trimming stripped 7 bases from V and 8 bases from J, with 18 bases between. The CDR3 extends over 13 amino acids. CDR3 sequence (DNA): TGTGCCAGCTTTAGTACAGCCGACGGGGGCTACACCTTC. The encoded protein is CASFSTADGGYTF.

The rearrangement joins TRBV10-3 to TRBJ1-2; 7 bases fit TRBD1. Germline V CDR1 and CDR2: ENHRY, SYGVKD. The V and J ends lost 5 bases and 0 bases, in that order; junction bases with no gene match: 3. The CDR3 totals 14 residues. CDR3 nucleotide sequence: TGTGCCATCAGTCGACAGGGCACTAACTATGGCTACACCTTC. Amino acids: CAISRQGTNYGYTF.

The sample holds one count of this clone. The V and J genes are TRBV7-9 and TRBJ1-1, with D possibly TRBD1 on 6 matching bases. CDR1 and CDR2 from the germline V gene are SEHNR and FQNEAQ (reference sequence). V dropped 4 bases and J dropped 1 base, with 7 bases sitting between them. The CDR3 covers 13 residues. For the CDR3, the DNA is TGTGCCAGCAGCTACAGGGAGAACACTGAAGCTTTCTTT. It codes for CASSYRENTEAFF.

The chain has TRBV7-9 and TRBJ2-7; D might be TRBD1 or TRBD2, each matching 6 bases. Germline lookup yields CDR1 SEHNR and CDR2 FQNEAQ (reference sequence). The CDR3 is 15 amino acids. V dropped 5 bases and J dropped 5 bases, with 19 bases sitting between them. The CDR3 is CASSDRRGQRHEQYF. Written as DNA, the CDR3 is TGTGCCAGCAGCGACAGGCGGGGACAACGCCACGAGCAGTACTTC.

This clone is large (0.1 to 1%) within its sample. CDR3 nucleotides: TGTGCCAGCAGCTCGAGGCCCGCCGAGCAGTACTTC. Translation: CASSSRPAEQYF. The rearrangement uses TRBV11-2 and TRBJ2-7, with unresolved D. V lost 4 bases, J lost 6 bases, and 10 bases lay in between. CDR3 length: 12 amino acids. Germline loops: CDR1 SGHAT, CDR2 FQNNGV.

The CDR3 protein is CASRDPTGGTEAFF. CDR3 sequence (DNA): TGTGCCAGCAGAGATCCGACAGGGGGCACTGAAGCTTTCTTT. The chain joins TRBV11-3 to TRBJ1-1; 9 bases are shared with TRBD1. CDR1 is SGHNT and CDR2 is YENEEA in the germline V gene. Trimming took 6 bases from V and 4 from J; bases not matched to a gene: 6. This CDR3 comprises 14 residues.

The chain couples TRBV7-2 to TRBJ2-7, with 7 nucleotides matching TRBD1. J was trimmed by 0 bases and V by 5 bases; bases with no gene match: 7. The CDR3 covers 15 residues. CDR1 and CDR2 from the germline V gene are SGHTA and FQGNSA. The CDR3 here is CASSPMGTASYEQYF. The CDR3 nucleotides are TGTGCCAGCAGCCCCATGGGGACAGCCTCCTACGAGCAGTACTTC.

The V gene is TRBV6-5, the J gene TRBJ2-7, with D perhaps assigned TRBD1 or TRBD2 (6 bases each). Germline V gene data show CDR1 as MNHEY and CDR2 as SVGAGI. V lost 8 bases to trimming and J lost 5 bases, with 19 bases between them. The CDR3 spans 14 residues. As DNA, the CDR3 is TGTGCCAGCTCCCAAGGGGGGCGATTAAACGAGCAGTACTTC. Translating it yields CASSQGGRLNEQYF.

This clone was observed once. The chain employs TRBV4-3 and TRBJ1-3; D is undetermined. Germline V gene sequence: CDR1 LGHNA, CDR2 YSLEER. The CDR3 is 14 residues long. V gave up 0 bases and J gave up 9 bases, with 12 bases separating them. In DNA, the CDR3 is TGCGCCAGCAGCCAAGATTTCTTGTCTGCCACCATATATTTT. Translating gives CASSQDFLSATIYF.